Below, 21 T cell receptor beta chains from the same sample are listed, as sequenced in a study of blood T cell repertoires in COVID-19. Profiled with immunoSEQ multiplex PCR; TCRdb holds only in-frame clones, not every one. The sample records some 98,000 clones, 65% to 90% being singletons. The material sequenced was peripheral blood. The receptors derive from a man aged 65 to 79 with active or convalescent COVID-19.

The rearrangement uses TRBV2 and TRBJ2-1; the D gene is possibly TRBD2 (6 bases). Germline CDR1 is SNHLY and CDR2 is FYNNEI. This CDR3 spans 15 amino acids. V lost 4 bases, J lost 5 bases, and 15 bases lay in between. The CDR3 bases are TGTGCCAGCAGTGGAGGACTACTAACCCACAATGAGCAGTTCTTC. Amino acids: CASSGGLLTHNEQFF.

Details on this clone: The identical CDR3 is also encoded by other nucleotide sequences in the sample. The V call is TRBV6-5, the J call TRBJ1-4, with TRBD1 as a possible D gene (5 bases). This CDR3 is 14 amino acids long. V dropped 4 bases and J dropped 8 bases, with 14 bases sitting between them. Germline V CDR1 and CDR2: MNHEY, SVGAGI. The CDR3 region is CASSSGGWGEKLFF. In DNA form, the CDR3 reads TGTGCCAGCAGTTCCGGGGGGTGGGGCGAAAAACTGTTTTTT.

The chain links TRBV14 to TRBJ2-7; D remains ambiguous. The CDR3 totals 12 residues. From germline, CDR1 is SGHDN and CDR2 FVKESK. The V gene lost 4 bases and the J gene lost 7 bases, with 11 bases spanning the gap. The CDR3: CASSPTYWEQYF. In DNA, the CDR3 is TGTGCCAGCAGCCCCACCTACTGGGAGCAGTACTTC.

This clone has only a few counts. This sequence joins TRBV4-2 and TRBJ2-7; 7 bases are shared with TRBD2. CDR1 and CDR2 (germline): LGHNA, YNFKEQ. The ends lost 1 base at V and 0 bases at J; junction bases unmatched: 3. The CDR3 loop spans 15 amino acids. CDR3 sequence reads: CASSQAGGSSYEQYF. CDR3 nucleotides: TGTGCCAGCAGCCAAGCCGGGGGGAGCTCCTACGAGCAGTACTTC.

This clone was seen more than once but under ten times. The V call is TRBV5-1, the J call TRBJ1-1; weak D call: TRBD1 (6 bases). Between the trimmed V and J ends, which lost 4 bases and 6 bases, there was a span of 10 bases. The CDR3 runs to 12 residues. Germline assignment: CDR1 SGHRS and CDR2 YFSETQ. CDR3 nucleotides: TGCGCCAGCAGCGCACAGGGAGCTGAAGCTTTCTTT. It is translated as CASSAQGAEAFF.

Only one count was recorded for this clone. V usage is TRBV9 and J usage is TRBJ1-4; weak D call: TRBD1 (6 bases). The CDR3 covers 15 residues. Germline V CDR1 and CDR2: SGDLS, YYNGEE. The ends were cut back, 0 bases at V and 7 bases at J, with 13 bases in the middle. The CDR3 nucleotides read TGTGCCAGCAGCGTAGAGGGAACAGGGAGTGAAAAACTGTTTTTT. Protein sequence: CASSVEGTGSEKLFF. The entire variable domain, with the rest obtained from reference TRBV9 and TRBJ1-4, is as follows: DSGVTQTPKHLITATGQRVTLRCSPRSGDLSVYWYQQSLDQGLQFLIQYYNGEERAKGNILERFSAQQFPDLHSELNLSSLELGDSALYFCASSVEGTGSEKLFFGSGTQLSVL.

This clone was seen at least ten times. The CDR3 DNA reads TGCGCCAGCAGCCAAGGAGACAGGGTGACCGGGGAGCTGTTTTTT. It specifies CASSQGDRVTGELFF. The chain employs TRBV4-1 and TRBJ2-2; TRBD1 matches at 7 bases. J gave up 5 bases and V 1 base, and 4 bases lay outside the gene matches. CDR3 length: 15 amino acids. CDR1 MGHRA and CDR2 YSYEKL come from the germline V gene.

This clone came up once. V is TRBV7-9 and J is TRBJ1-4; TRBD1 matches at 9 bases. This CDR3 is 17 amino acids long. The junction had 10 bases not matched to a gene; V was cut back by 5 bases and J by 3 bases. Germline V gene lookup returns CDR1 SEHNR and CDR2 FQNEAQ (reference sequence). The CDR3 loop reads CASSRGTGSGSNEKLFF. The DNA of the CDR3 is TGTGCCAGCAGCCGAGGGACAGGGAGCGGGTCTAATGAAAAACTGTTTTTT.

The chain is built from TRBV4-1 and TRBJ2-3; D is uncertain. V was cut by 1 base and J by 7 bases, with 9 bases left in between. The CDR3 spans 13 residues. The germline V gene encodes CDR1 MGHRA and CDR2 YSYEKL. The CDR3 spells CASSQGPSNTQYF. CDR3 DNA: TGCGCCAGCAGCCAAGGCCCGAGTAATACGCAGTATTTT.

The chain recombines TRBV7-8 with TRBJ2-2, with 11 bases lining up with TRBD2. Germline V lookup: CDR1 SGHVS, CDR2 FQNEAQ. The length of the CDR3 is 17 residues. V was clipped by 7 bases and J by 8 bases; unmatched bases: 15. The CDR3 DNA is TGTGCCAGCAACGCCGGTCCTAGCGGGGGGTCCCGTGGGGAGCTGTTTTTT. Its translation: CASNAGPSGGSRGELFF.

The V gene is TRBV6-5, the J gene TRBJ1-3; D perhaps matches TRBD1 (6 bases). Germline V gene sequence: CDR1 MNHEY, CDR2 SVGAGI. Trimming removed 7 bases at V and 3 bases at J, with 13 bases between. This CDR3 is 14 amino acids long. This CDR3 reads CASTQTGSGNTIYF. The CDR3 DNA reads as TGTGCCAGCACCCAAACAGGGAGTGGAAACACCATATATTTT.

The CDR3 region is CASSPQRRDTEAFF. DNA of the CDR3: TGTGCCAGCAGCCCGCAGCGGCGGGACACTGAAGCTTTCTTT. This chain uses TRBV7-2 with TRBJ1-1; D remains unclear. In germline, CDR1 is SGHTA, CDR2 FQGNSA. The V gene lost 5 bases and the J gene lost 3 bases, with 13 bases spanning the gap. The length of the CDR3 is 14 residues.

This rearrangement joins TRBV7-8 to TRBJ2-7; TRBD2 aligns across 10 bases. Looked up from germline, CDR1 is SGHVS and CDR2 is FQNEAQ. J lost 6 bases, V lost 5 bases, and 10 bases had no gene match. The CDR3 covers 15 residues. The CDR3 nucleotides read TGTGCCAGCAGCCCCCGTGATAGCGGGGGGACCGAGCAGTACTTC. It codes for CASSPRDSGGTEQYF.

The V and J genes are TRBV3-1 (or the pseudogene TRBV3-2) and TRBJ1-2; 9 positions match TRBD1. The CDR3 is 15 residues long. The germline V gene has CDR1 LGHDT and CDR2 YNNKEL (reference sequence). The V segment lost 3 bases and the J segment 4 bases; nucleotides outside the gene matches: 6. The CDR3 coding sequence is TGTGCCAGCAGCCAGCGGACAGGGGCGACCTATGGCTACACCTTC. It specifies CASSQRTGATYGYTF.

The V and J genes are TRBV25-1 and TRBJ1-2; 7 bases line up with TRBD1. Germline CDR1 MGHDK, CDR2 SYGVNS. V was clipped by 6 bases and J by 6 bases; unmatched bases: 4. The CDR3 contains 12 residues. The CDR3 region has the DNA TGTGCCAGCAGACAGGGGTTGGATGGCTACACCTTC. Encoded protein: CASRQGLDGYTF.

This clone has at least ten counts. The chain carries TRBV5-1 and TRBJ2-3; perhaps TRBD2 as D (5 bases). The CDR3 consists of 12 residues. The ends were cut back, 4 bases at V and 8 bases at J, with 11 bases in the middle. Germline V lookup: CDR1 SGHRS, CDR2 YFSETQ. Here the CDR3 reads CASSPEGGTQYF. The CDR3 DNA is TGCGCCAGCAGCCCCGAGGGCGGTACGCAGTATTTT.

This clone came up once. This rearrangement joins TRBV9 to TRBJ1-3; 7 bases are shared with TRBD1. The CDR3 length is 15 residues. Per germline, CDR1 SGDLS and CDR2 YYNGEE. The trim removed 3 bases at V and 0 bases at J, leaving 3 bases unmatched. The CDR3 nucleotides read TGTGCCAGCAGCGCATGGGACAGCTCTGGAAACACCATATATTTT. It encodes CASSAWDSSGNTIYF.

This chain connects TRBV3-1 (or the pseudogene TRBV3-2) to TRBJ2-5, with D tentatively TRBD1 (6 bases). The germline CDR1 and CDR2 sequences are LGHDT and YNNKEL (reference sequence). With 3 bases removed from V and 2 bases from J, the gap between germline ends came to 13 bases. This CDR3 has 15 residues. CDR3 in amino acids: CASSHHRVTQETQYF. As DNA, the CDR3 is TGTGCCAGCAGCCACCACAGGGTAACTCAAGAGACCCAGTACTTC.

The CDR3 protein is CASSHWPWTSGGGEQFF. In DNA form, the CDR3 reads TGTGCCAGCAGCCACTGGCCCTGGACTAGCGGGGGGGGTGAGCAGTTCTTC. The chain has TRBV11-2 and TRBJ2-1, with TRBD2 matching 15 bases. Germline CDR1 SGHAT, CDR2 FQNNGV. The junction had 11 bases not matched to a gene; V was cut back by 5 bases and J by 9 bases. The CDR3 contains 17 residues.

The rearrangement uses TRBV5-6 and TRBJ1-1; D remains unclear. Germline CDR1 is SGHDT and CDR2 is YYEEEE. The V and J ends lost 5 bases and 0 bases respectively, with 8 bases between them. The CDR3 extends over 13 amino acids. The DNA for the CDR3 is TGTGCCAGCAGGGAGATCATGAACACTGAAGCTTTCTTT. It yields the protein CASREIMNTEAFF.

This clone is a singleton in its sample. The chain carries TRBV27 and TRBJ1-1, with D possibly being TRBD1 (5 bases). Germline V gives CDR1 MNHEY, CDR2 SMNVEV (reference sequence). V was pared by 2 bases and J by 6 bases, with 28 bases between. This CDR3 comprises 19 residues. This CDR3 reads CASSLDRLPGPGKGAEAFF. The CDR3 nucleotides are TGTGCCAGCAGTTTAGACCGCCTCCCTGGGCCAGGGAAAGGAGCTGAAGCTTTCTTT.